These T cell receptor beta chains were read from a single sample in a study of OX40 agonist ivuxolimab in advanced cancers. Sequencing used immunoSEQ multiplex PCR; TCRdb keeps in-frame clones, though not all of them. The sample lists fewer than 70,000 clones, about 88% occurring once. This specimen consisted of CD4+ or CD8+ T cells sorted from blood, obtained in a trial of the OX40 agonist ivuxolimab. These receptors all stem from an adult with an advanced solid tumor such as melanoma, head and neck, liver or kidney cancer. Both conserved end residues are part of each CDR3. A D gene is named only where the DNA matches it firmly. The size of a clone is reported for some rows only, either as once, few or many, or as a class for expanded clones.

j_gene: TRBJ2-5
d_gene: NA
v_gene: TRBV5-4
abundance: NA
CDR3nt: TGTGCCAGCAGCTTGGCCGGTCAGCAGGAGACCCAGTACTTC
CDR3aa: CASSLAGQQETQYF

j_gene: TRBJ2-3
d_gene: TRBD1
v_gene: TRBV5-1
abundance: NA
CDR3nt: TGCGCCAGCAGCGACAGGGAAACAGATACGCAGTATTTT
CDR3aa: CASSDRETDTQYF

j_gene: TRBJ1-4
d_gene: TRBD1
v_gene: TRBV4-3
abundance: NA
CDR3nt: TGCGCCAGCAGCCAAGACGTCGGGACAGGGAGTGAAAAACTGTTTTTT
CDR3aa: CASSQDVGTGSEKLFF

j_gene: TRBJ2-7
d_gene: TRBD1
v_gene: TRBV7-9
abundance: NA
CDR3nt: TGTGCCAGCAGCCCCCGGGACAGGGGGCTCGAGCAGTACTTC
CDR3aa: CASSPRDRGLEQYF

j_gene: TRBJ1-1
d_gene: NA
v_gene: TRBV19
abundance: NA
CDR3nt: TGTGCCAGTAGTATGGACACTGAAGCTTTCTTT
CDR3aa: CASSMDTEAFF

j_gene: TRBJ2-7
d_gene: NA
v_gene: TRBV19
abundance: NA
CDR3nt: TGTGCCAGTAGTATCTCGTCCGGGGGCGAGCAGTACTTC
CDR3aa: CASSISSGGEQYF

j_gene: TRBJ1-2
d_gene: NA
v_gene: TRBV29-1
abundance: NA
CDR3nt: TGCAGCGTTGAAGATCGACGACCACCAGCTAACTATGGCTACACCTTC
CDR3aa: CSVEDRRPPANYGYTF

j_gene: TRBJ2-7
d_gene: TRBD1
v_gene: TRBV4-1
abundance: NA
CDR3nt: TGCGCCAGCCAGCCTAGTCAGGACAGGGGCTACGAGCAGTACTTC
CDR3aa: CASQPSQDRGYEQYF

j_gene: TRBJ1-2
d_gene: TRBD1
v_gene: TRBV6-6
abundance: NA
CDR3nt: TGTGCCAGCAGTTACCCAGGGGGTGGCTACACCTTC
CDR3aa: CASSYPGGGYTF

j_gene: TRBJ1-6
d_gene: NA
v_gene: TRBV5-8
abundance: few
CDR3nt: TGTGCCAGCAGCTTTTGGGAGTCGCGGAATTCACCCCTCCACTTT
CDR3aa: CASSFWESRNSPLHF

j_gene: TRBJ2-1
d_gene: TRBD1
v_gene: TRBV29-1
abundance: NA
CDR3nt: TGCAGCGTTGAAGAAGGGACAGGGGATGAGCAGTTCTTC
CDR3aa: CSVEEGTGDEQFF

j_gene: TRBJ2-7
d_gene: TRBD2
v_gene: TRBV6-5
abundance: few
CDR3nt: TGTGCCAGCCGTATTGTTTCGGGACTAGCGAACGAGCAGTACTTC
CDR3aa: CASRIVSGLANEQYF

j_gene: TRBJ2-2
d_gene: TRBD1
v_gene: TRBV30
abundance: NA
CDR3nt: TGTGCCTGGGGACAGGGACCCGGGGAGCTGTTTTTT
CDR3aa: CAWGQGPGELFF

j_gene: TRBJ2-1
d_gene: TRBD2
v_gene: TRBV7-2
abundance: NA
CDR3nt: TGTGCCAGCAGTCCCCAGCGGGGGGCCGAGCAGTTCTTC
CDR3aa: CASSPQRGAEQFF

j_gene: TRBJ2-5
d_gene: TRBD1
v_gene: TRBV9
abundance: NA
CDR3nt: TGTGCCAGCAGCACCCGTCCCGGGACAGGAAAAGAGACCCAGTACTTC
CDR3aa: CASSTRPGTGKETQYF

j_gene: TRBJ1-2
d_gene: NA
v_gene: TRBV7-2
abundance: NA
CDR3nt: TGTGCCAGCAGCTTAGATCGCACATACTATGGCTACACCTTC
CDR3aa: CASSLDRTYYGYTF

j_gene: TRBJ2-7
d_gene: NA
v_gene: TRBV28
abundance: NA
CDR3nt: TGTGCCAGCAGTGCGGGACAGCCCAAGGACGAGCAGTACTTC
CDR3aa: CASSAGQPKDEQYF

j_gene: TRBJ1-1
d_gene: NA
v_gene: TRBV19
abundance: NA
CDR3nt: TGTGCCAGTATTTCCCAGGGGACCGGGGCTGAAGCTTTCTTT
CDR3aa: CASISQGTGAEAFF

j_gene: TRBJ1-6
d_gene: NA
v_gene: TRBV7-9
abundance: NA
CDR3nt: TGTGCCAGCAGCTTAGAACAGTATAATTCACCCCTCCACTTT
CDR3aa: CASSLEQYNSPLHF

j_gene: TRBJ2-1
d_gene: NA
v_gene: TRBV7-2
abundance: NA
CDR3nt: TGTGCCAGCAGCTTAGGGCGGGGGCTCGGTGGGTTCTTC
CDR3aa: CASSLGRGLGGFF

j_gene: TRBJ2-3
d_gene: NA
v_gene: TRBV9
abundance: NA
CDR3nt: TGTGCCAGCAGCGCTTCAGGGCGGGGCACAGATACGCAGTATTTT
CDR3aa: CASSASGRGTDTQYF

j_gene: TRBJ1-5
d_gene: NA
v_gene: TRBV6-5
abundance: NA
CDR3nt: TGTGCCAGCAGTCTTTGGGGTAATCAGCCCCAGCATTTT
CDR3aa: CASSLWGNQPQHF

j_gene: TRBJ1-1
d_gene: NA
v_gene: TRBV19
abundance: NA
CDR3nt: TGTGCCAGTACTCCCGTTCCCCCCGACAGGGAAGCTTTCTTT
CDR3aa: CASTPVPPDREAFF

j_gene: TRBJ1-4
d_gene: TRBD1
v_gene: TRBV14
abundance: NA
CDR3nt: TGTGCCAGCAGCCAAGGGAGATCGACAGGGTTTAATGAAAAACTGTTTTTT
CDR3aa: CASSQGRSTGFNEKLFF

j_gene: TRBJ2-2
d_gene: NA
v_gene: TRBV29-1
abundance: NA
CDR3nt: TGCAGCGTTAGTAAGGACGCGAACACCGGGGAGCTGTTTTTT
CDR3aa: CSVSKDANTGELFF

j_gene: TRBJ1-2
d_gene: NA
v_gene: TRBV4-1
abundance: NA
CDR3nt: TGCGCCAGCAGCCAAGGACAGACTAACTATGGCTACACCTTC
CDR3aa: CASSQGQTNYGYTF

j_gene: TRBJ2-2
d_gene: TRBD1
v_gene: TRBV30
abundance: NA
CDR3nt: TGTGCCTGGAGTGGAACAGGGGGTCGCACCGGGGAGCTGTTTTTT
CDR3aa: CAWSGTGGRTGELFF

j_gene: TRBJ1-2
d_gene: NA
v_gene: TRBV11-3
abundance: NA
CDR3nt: TGTGCCAGCAGCCGTGGGGGAAATGGCTACACCTTC
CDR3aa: CASSRGGNGYTF

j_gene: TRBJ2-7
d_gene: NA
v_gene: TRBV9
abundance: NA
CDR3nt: TGTGCCAGCAGCGTAGTTGAGGCTGGGGAGCAGTACTTC
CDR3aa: CASSVVEAGEQYF

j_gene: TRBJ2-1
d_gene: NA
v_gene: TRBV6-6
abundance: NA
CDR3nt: TGTGCCAGCAGTCTCCTGCAGGGCCGCAATGAGCAGTTCTTC
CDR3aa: CASSLLQGRNEQFF

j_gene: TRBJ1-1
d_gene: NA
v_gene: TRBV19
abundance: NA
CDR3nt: TGTGCCAGCCGTAACCCGGGGGAAGCAAAGACTGAAGCTTTCTTT
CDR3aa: CASRNPGEAKTEAFF

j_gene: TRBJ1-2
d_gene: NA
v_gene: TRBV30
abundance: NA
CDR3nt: TGTGCCTGGAGGGATTATGGCTACACCTTC
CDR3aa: CAWRDYGYTF

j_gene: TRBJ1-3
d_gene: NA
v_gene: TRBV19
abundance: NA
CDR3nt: TGTGCCAGTAGTCACAGGGATACTGGAAACACCATATATTTT
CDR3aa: CASSHRDTGNTIYF

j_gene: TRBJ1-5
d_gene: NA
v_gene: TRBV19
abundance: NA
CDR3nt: TGTGCCAGTAACAAAGCTGCTAATAAGCCCCAGCATTTT
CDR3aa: CASNKAANKPQHF

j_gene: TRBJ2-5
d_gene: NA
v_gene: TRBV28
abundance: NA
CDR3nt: TGTGCCAGCAGTTTAAGAGGATACCAAGAGACCCAGTACTTC
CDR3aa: CASSLRGYQETQYF

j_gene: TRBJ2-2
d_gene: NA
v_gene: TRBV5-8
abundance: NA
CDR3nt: TGTGCCAGCAGCTTGTGGGCAGGTATCACCGGGGAGCTGTTTTTT
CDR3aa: CASSLWAGITGELFF

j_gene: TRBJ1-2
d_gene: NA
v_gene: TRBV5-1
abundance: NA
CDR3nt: TGCGCCAGCAGAGAATCTGTTAGCGGTGGCTACACCTTC
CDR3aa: CASRESVSGGYTF

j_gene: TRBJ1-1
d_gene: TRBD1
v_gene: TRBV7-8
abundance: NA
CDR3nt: TGTGCCAGCAGCCTGGGACAGGCTACCATCGGAGCTTTCTTT
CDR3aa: CASSLGQATIGAFF

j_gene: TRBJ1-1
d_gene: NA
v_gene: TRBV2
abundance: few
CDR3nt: TGTGCCAGCAGTGAAGCCATGAGGGAGCCTTTCTTT
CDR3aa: CASSEAMREPFF

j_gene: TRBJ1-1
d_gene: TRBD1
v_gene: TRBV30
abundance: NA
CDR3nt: TGTGCCTCGCCCCGGGGGATGGGGACAGGCCGCATGAACACTGAAGCTTTCTTT
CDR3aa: CASPRGMGTGRMNTEAFF